The clone carrying this T cell receptor (beta chain) appeared a few times. Its antigen is as yet unknown. The V and J ends lost 2 bases and 2 bases, in that order; junction bases with no gene match: 2. This CDR3 has 16 amino acids. Germline V CDR1 and CDR2: WNHNN, SYGVQD (reference sequence). Researchers amplified the TCR beta CDR3 regions from RNA transcripts. Initially, a first-round RT-PCR of the TCR CDR3 employed the HTBI primer set. TCRdb re-analysed the multiplex PCR reads in MiXCR, keeping a single row per CDR3 protein. The sample records 300,000 to 400,000 distinct CDR3 sequences, approximately 15% being singletons. This sample was included in a study of T cells in Graves' hyperthyroidism and ophthalmopathy. Findings and caveats of the study: From stable hyperthyroidism, ophthalmopathy was separated by a 13 V-J model. Before onset, ophthalmopathy was predicted by the model a median around 6 months earlier.

Stable Graves' hyperthyroidism denoted no ophthalmopathy progression over 18 months. V is TRBV10-1 and J is TRBJ2-5, with 13 bases aligning to TRBD2. The TCR comes from a woman younger than 45 with Graves' hyperthyroidism. Sequencing was carried out using blood. CDR3 residues: CASSEGTSGKQETQYF. The DNA of the CDR3 is TGCGCCAGCAGTGAGGGGACTAGCGGGAAACAAGAGACCCAGTACTTC.